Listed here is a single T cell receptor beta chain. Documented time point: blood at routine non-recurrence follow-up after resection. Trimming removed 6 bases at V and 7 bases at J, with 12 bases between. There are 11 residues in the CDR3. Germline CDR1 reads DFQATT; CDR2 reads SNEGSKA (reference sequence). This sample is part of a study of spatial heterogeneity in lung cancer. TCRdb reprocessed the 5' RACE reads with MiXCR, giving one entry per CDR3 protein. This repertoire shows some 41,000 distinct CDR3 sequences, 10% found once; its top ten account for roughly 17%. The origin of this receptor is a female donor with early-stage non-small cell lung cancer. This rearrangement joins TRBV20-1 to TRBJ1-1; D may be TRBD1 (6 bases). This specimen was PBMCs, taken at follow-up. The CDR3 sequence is CSAPGAIEAFF. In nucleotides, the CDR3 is TGCAGTGCCCCGGGGGCGATTGAAGCTTTCTTT.